This T cell receptor (beta chain) was identified in a study of T cells in lung cancer brain metastases. The repertoire was sequenced with immunoSEQ multiplex PCR; TCRdb's copy has only in-frame clones and lacks some. Of 4,500 to 5,500 clones listed, 70% to 90% are singletons. With V trimmed by 5 bases and J by 4 bases, 9 bases remained unmatched. The germline gives CDR1 SGHNT, CDR2 YYREEE (reference sequence). CDR3 size: 16 residues. This chain links TRBV5-4 with TRBJ2-5; the match to TRBD1 covers 12 bases. This receptor was obtained from a woman aged 45-59 years with non-small cell lung cancer. Sample: tumor tissue from the primary lung tumor. CDR3 region: CASSYPGQGASETQYF. Here the CDR3 DNA reads TGTGCCAGCAGTTACCCGGGACAGGGGGCTTCAGAGACCCAGTACTTC.